This T cell receptor (beta chain) was recovered during a study of cytomegalovirus exposure and HLA in healthy donors. Study-wide points: Being indistinguishable, some V segments were excluded, TRBV6-2 and TRBV6-3 among them. It emerged from a later analysis that several of the most significant clusters appeared to be linked to common viral pathogens.

With regard to this clone: Its antigen is undetermined.

Trimming pared 2 bases from V and 6 bases from J, leaving 10 bases between. Per the germline V gene, CDR1 is MRHNA and CDR2 is SNTAGT. CDR3 length: 13 residues. The study ran its PCR with 60 Vbeta and 13 Jbeta primers. The protocol was immunoSEQ multiplex PCR, while the TCRdb copy is restricted to in-frame clones and leaves out a portion. Its table lists approximately 110,000 clones. Donors in the study were healthy people who gave bone marrow. The chain uses TRBV6-4 and TRBJ1-1; weak D call: TRBD1 (6 bases). The receptor comes from a man aged 18 to 30 in good health and CMV-seronegative. Sequenced sample: PBMCs. CDR3 amino acids: CASSDRGTSEAFF. In DNA, the CDR3 is TGTGCCAGCAGTGACAGGGGGACCTCTGAAGCTTTCTTT.